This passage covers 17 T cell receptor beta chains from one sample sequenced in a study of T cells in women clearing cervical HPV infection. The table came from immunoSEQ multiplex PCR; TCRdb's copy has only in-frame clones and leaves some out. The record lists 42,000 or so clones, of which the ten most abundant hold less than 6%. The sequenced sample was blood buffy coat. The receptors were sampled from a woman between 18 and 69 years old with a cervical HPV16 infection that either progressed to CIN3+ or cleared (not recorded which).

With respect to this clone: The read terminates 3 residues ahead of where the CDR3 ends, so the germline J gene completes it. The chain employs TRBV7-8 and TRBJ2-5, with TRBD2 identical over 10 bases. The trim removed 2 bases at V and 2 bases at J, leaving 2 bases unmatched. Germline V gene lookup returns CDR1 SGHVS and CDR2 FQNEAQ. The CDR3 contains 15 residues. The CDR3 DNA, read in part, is TGTGCCAGCAGCTTATTAGCGGGGGGACAAGAGACC. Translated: CASSLLAGGQET. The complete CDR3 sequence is CASSLLAGGQETQYF.

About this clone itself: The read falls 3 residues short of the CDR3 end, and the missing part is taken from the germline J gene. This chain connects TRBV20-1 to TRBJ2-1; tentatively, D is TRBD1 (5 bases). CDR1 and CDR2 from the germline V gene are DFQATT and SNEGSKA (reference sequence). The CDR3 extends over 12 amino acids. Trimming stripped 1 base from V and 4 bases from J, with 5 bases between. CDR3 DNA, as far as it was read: TGCAGTGCTAGAGGACAGTACAATGAG. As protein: CSARGQYNE. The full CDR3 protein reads CSARGQYNEQFF.

The CDR3 sequence: CASSLIATNEKLFF. CDR3 bases read: TGTGCCAGCAGCTTGATCGCAACTAATGAAAAA. The genes are TRBV5-6 and TRBJ1-4, with D unclear. The read comes to an end 3 residues before the CDR3 does, leaving the germline J gene to fill in the end. The CDR3 is made up of 14 amino acids. Trimming cost V 1 base and J 0 bases, with 4 bases left between them. Germline CDR1 is SGHDT and CDR2 is YYEEEE.

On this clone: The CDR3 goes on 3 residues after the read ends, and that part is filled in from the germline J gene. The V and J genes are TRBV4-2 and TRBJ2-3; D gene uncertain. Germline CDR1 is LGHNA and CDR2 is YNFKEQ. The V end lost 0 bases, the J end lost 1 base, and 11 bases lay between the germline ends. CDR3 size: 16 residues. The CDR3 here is CASSQEAPPRTDTQYF. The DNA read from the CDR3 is TGTGCCAGCAGCCAAGAAGCTCCCCCCCGCACAGATACG.

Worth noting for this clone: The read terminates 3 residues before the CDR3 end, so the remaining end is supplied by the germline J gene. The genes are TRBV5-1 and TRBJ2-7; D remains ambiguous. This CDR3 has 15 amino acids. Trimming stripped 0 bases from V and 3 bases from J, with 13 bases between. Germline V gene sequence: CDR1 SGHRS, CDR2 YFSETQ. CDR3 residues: CASSLEWRKHYEQYF. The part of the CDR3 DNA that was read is TGCGCCAGCAGCTTGGAGTGGCGGAAGCACTACGAG.

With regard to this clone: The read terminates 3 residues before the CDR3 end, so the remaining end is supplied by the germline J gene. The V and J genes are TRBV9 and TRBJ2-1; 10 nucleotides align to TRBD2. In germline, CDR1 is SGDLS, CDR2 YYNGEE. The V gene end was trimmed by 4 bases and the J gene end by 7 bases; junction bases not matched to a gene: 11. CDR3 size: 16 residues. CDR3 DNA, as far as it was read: TGTGCCAGCAGCTCAAGAACTAGCGGGGTCAGGAATGAG. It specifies CASSSRTSGVRNE. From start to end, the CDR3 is CASSSRTSGVRNEQFF.

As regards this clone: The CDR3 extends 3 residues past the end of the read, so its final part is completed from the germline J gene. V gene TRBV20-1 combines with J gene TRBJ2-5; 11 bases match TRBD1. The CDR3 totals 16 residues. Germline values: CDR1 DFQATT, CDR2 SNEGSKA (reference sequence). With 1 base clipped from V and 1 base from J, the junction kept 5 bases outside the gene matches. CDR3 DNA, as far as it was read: TGCAGTGCTAGAGGTTCGGGACAGGGGGGCCAAGAGACC. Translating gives CSARGSGQGGQET. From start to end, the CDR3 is CSARGSGQGGQETQYF.

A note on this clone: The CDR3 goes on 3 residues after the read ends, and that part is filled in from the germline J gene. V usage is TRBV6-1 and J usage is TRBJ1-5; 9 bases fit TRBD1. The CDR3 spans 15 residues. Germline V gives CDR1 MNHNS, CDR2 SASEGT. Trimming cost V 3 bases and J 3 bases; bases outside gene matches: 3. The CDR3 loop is CASSDGTGHNQPQHF. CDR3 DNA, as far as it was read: TGTGCCAGCAGTGACGGGACAGGGCACAATCAGCCC.

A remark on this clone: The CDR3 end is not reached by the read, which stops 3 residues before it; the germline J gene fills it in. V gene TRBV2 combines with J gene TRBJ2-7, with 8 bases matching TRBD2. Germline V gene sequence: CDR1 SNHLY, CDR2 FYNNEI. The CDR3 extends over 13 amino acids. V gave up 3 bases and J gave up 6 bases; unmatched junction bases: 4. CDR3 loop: CASSEGGGTEQYF. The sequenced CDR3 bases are TGTGCCAGCAGTGAGGGCGGGGGGACCGAG. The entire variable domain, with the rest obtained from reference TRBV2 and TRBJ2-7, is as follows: EPEVTQTPSHQVTQMGQEVILRCVPISNHLYFYWYRQILGQKVEFLVSFYNNEISEKSEIFDDQFSVERPDGSNFTLKIRSTKLEDSAMYFCASSEGGGTEQYFGPGTRLTVT.

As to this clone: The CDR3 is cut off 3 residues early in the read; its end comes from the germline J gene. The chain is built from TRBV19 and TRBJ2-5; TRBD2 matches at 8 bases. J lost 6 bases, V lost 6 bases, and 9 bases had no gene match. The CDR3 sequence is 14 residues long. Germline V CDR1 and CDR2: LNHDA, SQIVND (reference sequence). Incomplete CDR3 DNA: TGTGCCAGTAGGCCCACCGGGGGGGAGAAGACC. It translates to CASRPTGGEKT. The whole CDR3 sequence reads CASRPTGGEKTQYF.

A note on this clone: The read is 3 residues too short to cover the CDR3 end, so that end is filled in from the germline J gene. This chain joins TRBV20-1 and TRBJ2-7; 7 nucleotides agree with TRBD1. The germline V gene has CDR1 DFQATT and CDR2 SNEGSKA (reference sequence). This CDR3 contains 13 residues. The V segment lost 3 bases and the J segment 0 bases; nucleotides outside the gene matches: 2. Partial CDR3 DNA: TGCAGTGCTAGGACAGGGAGCTCCTACGAG. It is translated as CSARTGSSYE. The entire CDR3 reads CSARTGSSYEQYF.

The CDR3 bases that were read are TGTGCCAGTAGTGCCGGGACAGGGTACGAG. Translated, it gives CASSAGTGYE. Given in full, the CDR3 is CASSAGTGYEQYF. The chain joins TRBV19 to TRBJ2-7; 9 bases match TRBD1. The read ends 3 residues before the CDR3 terminus; that terminus is restored from the germline J gene. The CDR3 consists of 13 residues. The V and J ends lost 5 bases and 4 bases, in that order; junction bases with no gene match: 3. Germline assignment: CDR1 LNHDA and CDR2 SQIVND (reference sequence). The full variable domain, in which reference TRBV19 and TRBJ2-7 provide the parts outside the CDR3, is DGGITQSPKYLFRKEGQNVTLSCEQNLNHDAMYWYRQDPGQGLRLIYYSQIVNDFQKGDIAEGYSVSREKKESFPLTVTSAQKNPTAFYLCASSAGTGYEQYFGPGTRLTVT.

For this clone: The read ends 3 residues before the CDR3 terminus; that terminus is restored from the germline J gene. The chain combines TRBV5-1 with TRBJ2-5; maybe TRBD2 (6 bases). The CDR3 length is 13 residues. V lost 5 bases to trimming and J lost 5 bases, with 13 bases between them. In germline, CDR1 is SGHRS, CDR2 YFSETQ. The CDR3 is CASSPSVPETQYF. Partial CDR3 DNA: TGCGCCAGCAGTCCTAGCGTGCCCGAGACC. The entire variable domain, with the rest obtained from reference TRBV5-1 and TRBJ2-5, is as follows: KAGVTQTPRYLIKTRGQQVTLSCSPISGHRSVSWYQQTPGQGLQFLFEYFSETQRNKGNFPGRFSGRQFSNSRSEMNVSTLELGDSALYLCASSPSVPETQYFGPGTRLLVL.

The CDR3 loop reads CASSEPRTGFNEKLFF. The CDR3 bases that were read are TGCGCCAGCAGCGAACCTCGGACAGGGTTTAATGAAAAA. This chain uses TRBV4-1 with TRBJ1-4; 8 positions match TRBD1. The CDR3 end lies 3 residues beyond the end of the read and is filled in from the germline J gene. V lost 5 bases to trimming and J lost 4 bases; unmatched junction nucleotides: 9. Per germline, CDR1 MGHRA and CDR2 YSYEKL. CDR3 length equals 16 residues.

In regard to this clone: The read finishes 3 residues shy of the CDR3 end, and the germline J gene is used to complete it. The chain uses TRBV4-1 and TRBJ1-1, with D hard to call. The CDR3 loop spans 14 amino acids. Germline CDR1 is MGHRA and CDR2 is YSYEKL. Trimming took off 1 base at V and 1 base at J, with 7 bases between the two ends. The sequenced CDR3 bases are TGCGCCAGCAGCCAAGTTACAAGGAACACTGAA. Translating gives CASSQVTRNTE. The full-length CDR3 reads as CASSQVTRNTEAFF.

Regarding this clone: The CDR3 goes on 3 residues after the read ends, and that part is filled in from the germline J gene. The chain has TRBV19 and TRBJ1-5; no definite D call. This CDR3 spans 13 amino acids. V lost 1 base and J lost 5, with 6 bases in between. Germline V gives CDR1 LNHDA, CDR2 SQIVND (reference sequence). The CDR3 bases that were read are TGTGCCAGTAGTATAGGGGCTTATCAGCCC. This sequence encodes CASSIGAYQP. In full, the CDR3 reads CASSIGAYQPQHF.

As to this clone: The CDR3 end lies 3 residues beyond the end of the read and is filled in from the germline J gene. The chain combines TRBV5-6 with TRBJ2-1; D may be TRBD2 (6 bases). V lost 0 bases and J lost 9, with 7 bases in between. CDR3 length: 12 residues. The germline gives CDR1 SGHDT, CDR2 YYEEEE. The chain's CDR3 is CASSLAGGEQFF. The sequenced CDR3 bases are TGTGCCAGCAGCTTGGCCGGGGGTGAG.